These 10 T cell receptor beta chains were all obtained from the same sample, sequenced in a study of CD8 T cells in ankylosing spondylitis. Whole-study findings and limits: Ankylosing spondylitis blood appeared to carry a characteristic TCR beta motif of several highly homologous variants.

MiXCR, applied by TCRdb to the 5' RACE reads, yields one record per CDR3 protein. The table has more than 600,000 distinct CDR3 sequences, around 17% seen once. These receptors' targets are unknown. Sequenced input: blood, either unsorted or a sorted T cell fraction (not recorded which). These receptors were obtained from a male donor with ankylosing spondylitis.

V is TRBV29-1 and J is TRBJ2-1, with TRBD1 matching over 8 bases. The CDR3 totals 16 residues. V lost 1 base and J lost 0; bases outside the gene matches: 5. The germline V gene has CDR1 SQVTM and CDR2 ANQGSEA. This chain's CDR3 is CSVEGTGWSSYNEQFF. DNA of the CDR3: TGCAGCGTTGAAGGGACAGGGTGGAGCTCCTACAATGAGCAGTTCTTC.

This clonotype appeared a few times. This chain uses TRBV7-9 with TRBJ1-1; no clear D. V was cut by 1 base and J by 7 bases, with 7 bases left in between. This CDR3 is built from 12 residues. Germline values: CDR1 SEHNR, CDR2 FQNEAQ (reference sequence). DNA of the CDR3: TGTGCCAGCAGCTTAGTTAAGAATGAAGCTTTCTTT. It encodes CASSLVKNEAFF.

This clonotype has more than one count but fewer than ten. The rearrangement uses TRBV12-3 or TRBV12-4 and TRBJ2-1, with D perhaps matching TRBD2 (6 bases). The CDR3 consists of 15 residues. V shed 5 bases and J shed 3 bases, with 14 bases lying between them. The CDR3 protein is CASSPTGVVYNEQFF. CDR3 sequence (DNA): TGTGCCAGCAGTCCTACGGGGGTTGTCTACAATGAGCAGTTCTTC.

This clonotype appeared many times. This rearrangement joins TRBV12-3 or TRBV12-4 to TRBJ2-3, with TRBD2 matching 12 bases. V was clipped by 5 bases and J by 0 bases; unmatched bases: 6. CDR3 length: 17 amino acids. The CDR3 nucleotides are TGTGCCAGCAGTCCAGGGACTAGCGGGCGTAGCACAGATACGCAGTATTTT. Its translation is CASSPGTSGRSTDTQYF.

V is TRBV20-1 and J is TRBJ1-1; D is perhaps TRBD1 (6 bases). CDR3 length: 12 residues. V was pared by 0 bases and J by 5 bases, with 7 bases between. Germline V gene lookup returns CDR1 DFQATT and CDR2 SNEGSKA (reference sequence). The CDR3 DNA reads TGCAGTGCTAGAGAGAGGGGGACTGAAGCTTTCTTT. Its protein is CSARERGTEAFF.

This clonotype came up many times. The chain joins TRBV12-3 or TRBV12-4 to TRBJ1-1; the D is unclear. V gave up 7 bases and J gave up 6 bases, with 15 bases separating them. This CDR3 has 13 residues. This CDR3 reads CASKKTAAPEAFF. CDR3 nucleotides: TGTGCCAGCAAGAAAACAGCAGCCCCTGAAGCTTTCTTT.

A few counts support this clonotype. The chain employs TRBV20-1 and TRBJ1-1, with a possible D match to TRBD1 (5 bases). Germline lookup yields CDR1 DFQATT and CDR2 SNEGSKA (reference sequence). This CDR3 contains 14 residues. The V gene lost 5 bases and the J gene lost 11 bases, with 24 bases spanning the gap. The CDR3 region has the DNA TGCAGTGCTGGGGGGGATCTTCGGGGACCGGGTGCTTTCTTT. It yields the protein CSAGGDLRGPGAFF.

V gene TRBV3-1 combines with J gene TRBJ1-1; D uncertain. Germline V lookup: CDR1 LGHDT, CDR2 YNNKEL (reference sequence). Trimming cost V 8 bases and J 3 bases, with 7 bases left between them. CDR3 length equals 11 residues. CDR3 sequence: CASAGYTEAFF. Here the CDR3 DNA reads TGTGCCAGCGCCGGGTACACTGAAGCTTTCTTT.

V gene TRBV20-1 combines with J gene TRBJ2-3; tentatively, D is TRBD2 (5 bases). Deletions cut 0 bases from V and 5 bases from J, with 6 bases between. There are 12 residues in the CDR3. Germline-derived CDR1 and CDR2 are DFQATT and SNEGSKA (reference sequence). The CDR3 sequence is CSARDGEDTQYF. The CDR3 DNA follows: TGCAGTGCTAGAGACGGGGAAGATACGCAGTATTTT.

The chain has TRBV12-3 or TRBV12-4 and TRBJ1-6; no reliable D call. The CDR3 consists of 12 residues. Trimming left V 5 bases short and J 7 bases short, with 6 bases between. Here the CDR3 reads CASSNGNSPLHF. CDR3 coding DNA: TGTGCCAGCAGTAACGGGAATTCACCCCTCCACTTT.